Below, 24 T cell receptor beta chains from the same sample are listed, as sequenced in a study of technical replicates of blood from a few donors. Sequencing was performed with immunoSEQ multiplex PCR; in TCRdb, only in-frame clones are kept and a portion is missing. The sample includes 55,000 to 75,000 clones, around 95% of them seen just once. The sample taken for sequencing was PBMCs. These receptors came from a human donor in good health. Some clones in this sample may be carry-over from other donors' samples.

The V gene is TRBV9, the J gene TRBJ1-2, with 7 positions matching TRBD1. The CDR3 totals 14 residues. Germline CDR1 and CDR2: SGDLS and YYNGEE. With 3 bases clipped from V and 3 bases from J, the junction kept 5 bases outside the gene matches. The CDR3 bases are TGTGCCAGCAGCGGACCCGGGACAGACTATGGCTACACCTTC. It encodes CASSGPGTDYGYTF.

The V and J genes are TRBV4-3 and TRBJ1-6; possible D gene TRBD1, 5 bases. The CDR3 runs to 13 residues. Germline CDR1 LGHNA, CDR2 YSLEER. The V end was cut by 2 bases, the J end by 10 bases, with 9 bases between. For the CDR3, the DNA is TGCGCCAGCAGCCAACAGGGCCAATCACCCCTCCACTTT. This codes for CASSQQGQSPLHF.

V is TRBV7-6 and J is TRBJ2-7, with TRBD1 matching over 9 bases. Germline-derived CDR1 and CDR2 are SGHVS and FNYEAQ. The junction had 6 bases not matched to a gene; V was cut back by 2 bases and J by 4 bases. CDR3 size: 15 residues. CDR3 nucleotides: TGTGCCAGCAGCTTACTCGGGACAGGGTCATACGAGCAGTACTTC. It specifies CASSLLGTGSYEQYF.

This chain links TRBV11-1 with TRBJ1-2; TRBD1 matches 7 bases. CDR1 is SGHAT and CDR2 is FQDESV in the germline V gene (reference sequence). The ends lost 5 bases at V and 8 bases at J; junction bases unmatched: 8. This CDR3 is built from 13 residues. The CDR3, as DNA: TGTGCCAGCAGCCCCGGGACAGCGTCCGGCTACACCTTC. This translates into CASSPGTASGYTF.

The chain joins TRBV15 to TRBJ2-1; 10 nucleotides align to TRBD1. This CDR3 has 14 residues. The V gene's germline CDR1 is LNHNV and CDR2 YYDKDF (reference sequence). The junction had 0 bases not matched to a gene; V was cut back by 1 base and J by 6 bases. DNA of the CDR3: TGTGCCACCAGCAGAGGGACAGGGGGCAATGAGCAGTTCTTC. Amino acid sequence: CATSRGTGGNEQFF.

The J gene is TRBJ1-2, the V gene TRBV6-6; TRBD1 agrees at 9 bases. The CDR3 is 12 residues long. J lost 7 bases, V lost 6 bases, and 3 bases had no gene match. The V gene's germline CDR1 is MNHNY and CDR2 SVGAGI (reference sequence). The CDR3 sequence is CASRGQGTGYTF. In DNA form, the CDR3 reads TGTGCCAGCAGAGGACAGGGGACTGGCTACACCTTC.

The chain uses TRBV7-8 and TRBJ2-7; 7 nucleotides agree with TRBD1. V lost 5 bases, J lost 2 bases, and 6 bases stayed unmatched. Germline V lookup: CDR1 SGHVS, CDR2 FQNEAQ. The CDR3 contains 14 residues. Written as DNA, the CDR3 is TGTGCCAGCAGCCGACGGGACAGTACCTACGAGCAGTACTTC. It yields the protein CASSRRDSTYEQYF.

V gene TRBV4-3 combines with J gene TRBJ2-5, with 7 bases fitting TRBD1. The CDR3 loop spans 15 amino acids. V lost 4 bases, J lost 9 bases, and 14 bases stayed unmatched. Looked up from germline, CDR1 is LGHNA and CDR2 is YSLEER. The CDR3 spells CASSLVTGPDGAQYF. CDR3 coding DNA: TGCGCCAGCAGCCTCGTGACAGGGCCTGACGGGGCCCAGTACTTC.

The chain employs TRBV27 and TRBJ2-1; 7 bases match TRBD2. With V trimmed by 6 bases and J by 7 bases, 12 bases remained unmatched. Germline CDR1 MNHEY, CDR2 SMNVEV (reference sequence). The CDR3 has 15 amino acids. The chain's CDR3 is CASSLLTAGLNEQFF. The DNA for the CDR3 is TGTGCCAGCAGCCTCCTCACGGCGGGACTAAATGAGCAGTTCTTC.

This chain uses TRBV5-1 with TRBJ2-7, with D tentatively TRBD1 (6 bases). Germline V lookup: CDR1 SGHRS, CDR2 YFSETQ. The CDR3 is 13 residues long. The germline V and J ends were trimmed by 7 bases and 5 bases, with 16 bases remaining between them. CDR3 in amino acids: CASSQGDRDEQYF. The CDR3 nucleotides read TGCGCCAGCTCACAGGGTGATCGTGACGAGCAGTACTTC. The full variable domain, its missing parts supplied by reference TRBV5-1 and TRBJ2-7, is KAGVTQTPRYLIKTRGQQVTLSCSPISGHRSVSWYQQTPGQGLQFLFEYFSETQRNKGNFPGRFSGRQFSNSRSEMNVSTLELGDSALYLCASSQGDRDEQYFGPGTRLTVT.

The gene calls are TRBV11-1 and TRBJ2-1; 9 bases fit TRBD1. Germline V gives CDR1 SGHAT, CDR2 FQDESV (reference sequence). This CDR3 region has 15 residues. The V gene end was trimmed by 5 bases and the J gene end by 0 bases; junction bases not matched to a gene: 2. Written as DNA, the CDR3 is TGTGCCAGCAGCCCGACAGGGGGCTCCTACAATGAGCAGTTCTTC. Its translation is CASSPTGGSYNEQFF. The full variable domain, rest sourced from reference TRBV11-1 and TRBJ2-1, is EAEVAQSPRYKITEKSQAVAFWCDPISGHATLYWYRQILGQGPELLVQFQDESVVDDSQLPKDRFSAERLKGVDSTLKIQPAELGDSAMYLCASSPTGGSYNEQFFGPGTRLTVL.

This clone has only a few counts. The J gene is TRBJ2-1, the V gene TRBV7-3, with TRBD2 matching over 8 bases. Germline trimming cut 3 bases from V and 7 bases from J; bases unmatched to any gene: 8. The CDR3 spans 15 residues. The germline gives CDR1 SGHTA, CDR2 FQGTGA. This CDR3 is CASSFSRGGGNEQFF. As DNA, the CDR3 is TGTGCCAGCAGCTTCTCCAGGGGCGGGGGGAATGAGCAGTTCTTC.

This clone was recorded once. CDR3 bases: TGTGCCAGCAGTGGGCAGGGGGCTCCCTACGAGCAGTACTTC. Amino acid sequence: CASSGQGAPYEQYF. The genes are TRBV2 and TRBJ2-7; 8 positions match TRBD1. The CDR3 sequence is 14 residues long. CDR1 and CDR2 (germline): SNHLY, FYNNEI. J was trimmed by 2 bases and V by 4 bases; bases with no gene match: 4.

The chain carries TRBV18 and TRBJ1-2; D is perhaps TRBD1 (5 bases). V lost 6 bases, J lost 1 base, and 9 bases lay in between. Germline CDR1 and CDR2: KGHSH and LQKENI. The length of the CDR3 is 13 residues. CDR3 nucleotides: TGTGCCAGCTCGGAAGGGGATAACTATGGCTACACCTTC. Translated: CASSEGDNYGYTF.

The V gene is TRBV2, the J gene TRBJ2-7, with D maybe TRBD2 (5 bases). CDR3 length: 13 residues. Germline lookup yields CDR1 SNHLY and CDR2 FYNNEI. V lost 7 bases and J lost 3, with 13 bases in between. CDR3 in amino acids: CASKDYQSYEQYF. The CDR3, as DNA: TGTGCCAGCAAAGACTATCAGAGCTACGAGCAGTACTTC.

CDR3 sequence: CASSKRGSLAKNIQYF. The CDR3, as DNA: TGCGCCAGCAGTAAGCGGGGTTCGCTAGCCAAAAACATTCAGTACTTC. V gene TRBV5-1 combines with J gene TRBJ2-4; 7 nucleotides agree with TRBD2. The CDR3 runs 16 residues. Germline loops: CDR1 SGHRS, CDR2 YFSETQ. V lost 5 bases to trimming and J lost 0 bases; unmatched junction nucleotides: 8.

V is TRBV2 and J is TRBJ2-3, with D possibly being TRBD1 (5 bases). From germline, CDR1 is SNHLY and CDR2 FYNNEI. This CDR3 has 13 residues. V gave up 4 bases and J gave up 2 bases, with 7 bases separating them. In DNA, the CDR3 is TGTGCCAGCAGTGGACAGATCACAGATACGCAGTATTTT. This encodes CASSGQITDTQYF.

J is TRBJ2-5 and V is TRBV9; perhaps TRBD2 as D (5 bases). This CDR3 is 13 amino acids long. Germline V lookup: CDR1 SGDLS, CDR2 YYNGEE. Between the trimmed V and J ends, which lost 0 bases and 9 bases, there was a span of 12 bases. DNA of the CDR3: TGTGCCAGCAGCGTAGCGGGGTCCGGGGCCCAGTACTTC. Encoded protein: CASSVAGSGAQYF.

V usage is TRBV7-2 and J usage is TRBJ2-5; D may be TRBD2 (6 bases). V was clipped by 2 bases and J by 5 bases, with 15 bases between them. The CDR3 totals 15 residues. Germline V CDR1 and CDR2: SGHTA, FQGNSA. CDR3: CASSLRGASVETQYF. Written as DNA, the CDR3 is TGTGCCAGCAGCTTAAGAGGGGCTAGCGTGGAGACCCAGTACTTC.

Of note for this clone: The identical CDR3 is also encoded by other nucleotide sequences in the sample. The V gene is TRBV7-9, the J gene TRBJ2-7; D unclear. This CDR3 has 11 amino acids. CDR1 SEHNR and CDR2 FQNEAQ come from the germline V gene (reference sequence). Trimming took 5 bases from V and 4 from J, leaving 6 bases between them. The CDR3 DNA reads TGTGCCAGCAGCCCCGGTTACGAGCAGTACTTC. Amino acid sequence: CASSPGYEQYF.

The chain uses TRBV7-8 and TRBJ2-1; the D gene is possibly TRBD2 (6 bases). The CDR3 has 17 amino acids. CDR1 and CDR2 (germline): SGHVS, FQNEAQ. V lost 4 bases and J 7 bases, leaving 23 bases between the germline ends. In DNA, the CDR3 is TGTGCCAGCAGCTCCCTCCGCGGGATCCGGAGATATAATGAGCAGTTCTTC. Translated: CASSSLRGIRRYNEQFF.

The V call is TRBV29-1, the J call TRBJ2-1; 9 nucleotides align to TRBD2. The CDR3 runs 12 residues. The ends lost 6 bases at V and 7 bases at J; junction bases unmatched: 4. Germline V gene lookup returns CDR1 SQVTM and CDR2 ANQGSEA. The CDR3 region is CSVLTSGNEQFF. For the CDR3, the DNA is TGCAGCGTCCTTACTAGCGGGAATGAGCAGTTCTTC.

The genes are TRBV11-2 and TRBJ2-1, with 10 bases lining up with TRBD2. This CDR3 comprises 15 residues. The V and J ends lost 5 bases and 10 bases, in that order; junction bases with no gene match: 11. Germline loops: CDR1 SGHAT, CDR2 FQNNGV. The CDR3 protein is CASSLLGLAVSEQFF. In DNA, the CDR3 is TGTGCCAGCAGCCTCCTAGGACTAGCGGTCTCGGAGCAGTTCTTC.

The V call is TRBV7-2, the J call TRBJ2-7; the D gene is possibly TRBD2 (7 bases). The V end lost 2 bases, the J end lost 3 bases, and 17 bases lay between the germline ends. CDR1 is SGHTA and CDR2 is FQGNSA in the germline V gene. CDR3 size: 16 residues. Here the CDR3 DNA reads TGTGCCAGCAGCTTAAAGGGGGGGACCGGCGACTACGAGCAGTACTTC. Translated: CASSLKGGTGDYEQYF.